The rows below give T cell receptor beta chains drawn from one sample of a study of Graves' ophthalmopathy and Graves' hyperthyroidism. TCRdb redid the calling of the multiplex PCR reads with MiXCR, one entry per CDR3 protein. The table records approximately 210,000 distinct CDR3 sequences, 29% of them present only once. The sample was peripheral blood. These receptors all come from a man between 45 and 60 years old with Graves' ophthalmopathy. The CDR3 runs from the conserved cysteine through the conserved F or W. The D gene is left open where the match is weak. Size values are once, few and many counts, or a class for expanded clones, and some rows have none.

j_call: TRBJ2-5; clone_size: -; v_call: TRBV7-2; cdr3_length: 13; d_call: -; cdr3_aa: CASSLVEGVTQYF; cdr3_nt: TGTGCCAGCAGCTTAGTGGAGGGAGTGACCCAGTACTTC
j_call: TRBJ1-2; clone_size: -; v_call: TRBV10-3; cdr3_length: 18; d_call: TRBD1; cdr3_aa: CAIRSDHHRDRLYYGYTF; cdr3_nt: TGTGCCATCCGGTCGGACCATCACCGGGACAGGCTCTACTATGGCTACACCTTC
j_call: TRBJ2-7; clone_size: many; v_call: TRBV7-2; cdr3_length: 18; d_call: TRBD2; cdr3_aa: CASSPRGGGAGGSYEQYF; cdr3_nt: TGTGCCAGCAGCCCCCGCGGGGGTGGAGCGGGAGGGTCCTACGAGCAGTACTTC
j_call: TRBJ1-2; clone_size: many; v_call: TRBV28; cdr3_length: 13; d_call: -; cdr3_aa: CASSPPGYYGYTF; cdr3_nt: TGTGCCAGCAGCCCCCCGGGGTACTATGGCTACACCTTC
j_call: TRBJ2-7; clone_size: many; v_call: TRBV20-1; cdr3_length: 12; d_call: -; cdr3_aa: CSASGSVYEQYF; cdr3_nt: TGCAGTGCTAGCGGGAGTGTCTACGAGCAGTACTTC
j_call: TRBJ2-2; clone_size: -; v_call: TRBV24-1; cdr3_length: 17; d_call: -; cdr3_aa: CATSDEGDYANTGELFF; cdr3_nt: TGTGCCACCAGTGACGAAGGGGATTACGCGAACACCGGGGAGCTGTTTTTT
j_call: TRBJ1-1; clone_size: many; v_call: TRBV6-5; cdr3_length: 13; d_call: -; cdr3_aa: CASSYVGGDEAFF; cdr3_nt: TGTGCCAGCAGTTACGTTGGGGGGGATGAAGCTTTCTTT
j_call: TRBJ1-2; clone_size: -; v_call: TRBV11-2; cdr3_length: 13; d_call: -; cdr3_aa: CASSLDREDGYTF; cdr3_nt: TGTGCCAGCAGCTTAGACAGGGAAGATGGCTACACCTTC
j_call: TRBJ1-3; clone_size: many; v_call: TRBV5-1; cdr3_length: 16; d_call: -; cdr3_aa: CASSLGGQIAGNTIYF; cdr3_nt: TGCGCCAGCAGCTTGGGCGGACAGATTGCTGGAAACACCATATATTTT
j_call: TRBJ1-1; clone_size: many; v_call: TRBV3-1; cdr3_length: 17; d_call: -; cdr3_aa: CASSQDVGGVIRAEAFF; cdr3_nt: TGTGCCAGCAGCCAAGATGTGGGGGGAGTCATCCGAGCTGAAGCTTTCTTT
j_call: TRBJ1-1; clone_size: many; v_call: TRBV10-2; cdr3_length: 14; d_call: -; cdr3_aa: CASSGQGMNTEAFF; cdr3_nt: TGCGCCAGCAGTGGTCAGGGCATGAACACTGAAGCTTTCTTT
j_call: TRBJ1-1; clone_size: many; v_call: TRBV11-3; cdr3_length: 13; d_call: -; cdr3_aa: CASSWSMNTEAFF; cdr3_nt: TGTGCCAGCAGCTGGAGCATGAACACTGAAGCTTTCTTT
j_call: TRBJ1-1; clone_size: many; v_call: TRBV3-1; cdr3_length: 13; d_call: -; cdr3_aa: CASSQLGGTEAFF; cdr3_nt: TGTGCCAGCAGCCAATTGGGGGGGACTGAAGCTTTCTTT
j_call: TRBJ1-1; clone_size: medium-sized; v_call: TRBV29-1; cdr3_length: 13; d_call: -; cdr3_aa: CSVDSNMNTEAFF; cdr3_nt: TGCAGCGTTGACTCCAATATGAACACTGAAGCTTTCTTT
j_call: TRBJ1-5; clone_size: -; v_call: TRBV6-2/TRBV6-3; cdr3_length: 14; d_call: -; cdr3_aa: CASIGAGRYQPQHF; cdr3_nt: TGTGCCAGCATAGGGGCAGGGCGGTATCAGCCCCAGCATTTT
j_call: TRBJ2-7; clone_size: many; v_call: TRBV29-1; cdr3_length: 12; d_call: TRBD1; cdr3_aa: CSGRTGSYEQYF; cdr3_nt: TGCAGCGGGAGGACAGGGTCATACGAGCAGTACTTC
j_call: TRBJ2-5; clone_size: many; v_call: TRBV10-3; cdr3_length: 11; d_call: -; cdr3_aa: CAIGDQETQYF; cdr3_nt: TGTGCCATCGGGGACCAAGAGACCCAGTACTTC
j_call: TRBJ2-7; clone_size: many; v_call: TRBV20-1; cdr3_length: 13; d_call: TRBD2; cdr3_aa: CSAGTSGGYEQYF; cdr3_nt: TGCAGCGCCGGGACTAGCGGGGGTTACGAGCAGTACTTC